Included here is one T cell receptor (beta chain) sequence, with context. Its antigen is currently not known. The record has no base qualities; no much larger clone is one base away. This sample was included in a study of identical twins (TCRdb year 2016). The study in broad terms: The study deep-sequenced TCR alpha and beta repertoires from monozygotic twins, unrelated adults of various ages and cord blood to test whether fetal clonotypes persist. Replicate twin experiments were performed at different times using different library preparation protocols to rule out contamination. Paper-wide results and their limitations: Because the same donors could not be followed over many years, conclusions were based on cross-sectional statistical analysis. Invariant T cells such as MAIT and iNKT could partly confound zero-insertion analyses, although diverse VJ usage argued against such confounding for most clonotypes. Fewer insertions were carried by abundant cord blood beta clonotypes; a weaker similar trend was observed in young adult naive repertoires, while no such trend was observed in memory repertoires. Compared with coincidental sharing between unrelated individuals, out-of-frame TCR alpha sequences shared between twins showed an excess of sequences with low generation probability. Excess twin sharing in beta out-of-frame sequences was weaker because fewer shared sequences lowered the signal-to-noise ratio. In monozygotic twins, recombination models systematically underestimated out-of-frame TCR alpha sharing, but the models matched the sharing seen between unrelated individuals.

The method behind the library was 5' RACE. TCRdb shows the sequencer as Illumina HiSeq 2000. Template switching introduced a universal primer binding site; the final cDNA contained a unique molecular identifier, enabling accurate counting of TCR cDNA molecules. Specific primers in the conserved constant-segment region were used to synthesize first-strand cDNA for the TCR alpha and beta chains. To control for contamination, every cDNA library was double barcoded, receiving both a SMART-Mk sample barcode and Illumina barcodes. TruSeq adapter sequences, together with Illumina sample barcodes, were added in two successive PCR steps. The Illumina HiSeq platform was used with custom primers to sequence TCR alpha and beta cDNA libraries. The original pipeline was this. Unique molecular identifiers were extracted from raw reads with MiGEC, and CDR3 positions were determined with MiXCR. For each individual, recombination models were inferred using an EM algorithm with the repgenHMM and IGoR tools. Shared clonotypes were analyzed with the tcR package in R, and sharing was normalized by the product of cloneset sizes. To study raw recombination without the effects of thymic and clonal selection, out-of-frame nonproductive sequences were analyzed. The public reads were reprocessed in TCRdb via fastp at Q25 and MiXCR, keeping in-frame beta chains. One record per CDR3 amino acid sequence lists the most common genes and DNA. The V and J calls were not made by the authors but by TCRdb's processing. A total of 700,000 or so distinct CDR3 sequences appear in this sample, 8% to 9% of them only once. The top ten hold around 0.98% of the sample.

All donors were healthy Caucasians. The twin cohort comprised three pairs of female monozygotic twins, all aged roughly 18 to 29 years. Peripheral blood mononuclear cells were the source from which RNA for the TCR libraries was isolated. This sample also belongs to another study, concerning yellow fever vaccine responses in identical twins. That second report states: According to the authors, the vaccine-induced T cell response in identical twins seemed to be partly convergent and partly specific to each individual. Focusing on identical twins, the study followed the T cell clones that responded to the vaccine, and did so with precision.

Input material: PBMCs. The TCR comes from a woman aged 18-30 years in good health.

CDR3 protein: CASSFTGDYGYTF. DNA sequence: TGTGCCAGCAGTTTTACAGGGGACTATGGCTACACCTTC. The chain uses TRBV28 and TRBJ1-2, and 7 junctional nucleotides match TRBD1. V has 3 bases trimmed and J has 3 bases trimmed; junction bases matching no gene number 1. From a lookup of the germline V gene, CDR1 and CDR2 are MDHEN and SYDVKM. From its cysteine to its phenylalanine, the CDR3 spans 13 amino acids. Just CDR3 DNA is preserved here, 39 bases in frame from base 1.